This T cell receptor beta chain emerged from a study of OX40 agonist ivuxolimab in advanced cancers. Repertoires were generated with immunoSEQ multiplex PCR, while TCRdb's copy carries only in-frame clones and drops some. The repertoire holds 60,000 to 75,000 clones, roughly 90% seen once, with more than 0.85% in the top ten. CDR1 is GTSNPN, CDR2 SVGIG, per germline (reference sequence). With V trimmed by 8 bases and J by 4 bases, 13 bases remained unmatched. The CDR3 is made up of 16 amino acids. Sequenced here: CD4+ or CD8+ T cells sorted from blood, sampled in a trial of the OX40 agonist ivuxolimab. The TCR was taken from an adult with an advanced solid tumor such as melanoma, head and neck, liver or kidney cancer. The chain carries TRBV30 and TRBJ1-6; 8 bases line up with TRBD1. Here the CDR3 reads CALGAGGLAYNSPLHF. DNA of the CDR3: TGTGCCCTTGGGGCAGGGGGCTTGGCTTATAATTCACCCCTCCACTTT.